This is a list of T cell receptor beta chains from one sample in a study of CD8 T cells in ankylosing spondylitis. TCRdb reprocessed the 5' RACE reads via MiXCR and lists one record per CDR3 protein. The table has fewer than 500,000 distinct CDR3 sequences, approximately 26% seen once. Source material: blood, either unsorted or a sorted T cell fraction (not recorded which). These receptors originate from a male donor with ankylosing spondylitis. Both conserved end residues are part of each CDR3. A D gene is named only where the DNA matches it firmly. Rows may omit the clone size; those that give it use once, few, many or a size class.

cdr3_length j_call v_call clone_size d_call cdr3_nt cdr3_aa
11 TRBJ2-7 TRBV20-1 few - TGCAGTGCCCACCTATTAAGCGAGCAGTACTTC CSAHLLSEQYF
16 TRBJ1-4 TRBV13 once - TGTGCCAGCAGCTTAGCGGTACAGGGTACTAATGAAAAACTGTTTTTT CASSLAVQGTNEKLFF
17 TRBJ2-4 TRBV6-5 few TRBD2 TGTGCCAGCAGTTCAGAAACTAGCGGGACAGCCAAAAACATTCAGTACTTC CASSSETSGTAKNIQYF
14 TRBJ1-1 TRBV12-3/TRBV12-4 - - TGTGCCAGCAGTTTGCAACAGTTGAACACTGAAGCTTTCTTT CASSLQQLNTEAFF
14 TRBJ1-5 TRBV7-2 few - TGTGCCAGCAGCTTAGCGAAGGACGTCGGGGCCCAGCATTTT CASSLAKDVGAQHF
17 TRBJ2-1 TRBV24-1 - TRBD2 TGTGCCACCAGTGATCCGTATGGCGGGAGTGTGAACAATGAGCAGTTCTTC CATSDPYGGSVNNEQFF
15 TRBJ1-5 TRBV3-1 many - TGTGCCAGCAGCCAAGATGCGGCCGCGGGAGGGCCCCAGCATTTT CASSQDAAAGGPQHF
14 TRBJ2-7 TRBV6-5 - - TGTGCCAGCAGTTTCGGAGGGAGTGTGAACGAGCAGTACTTC CASSFGGSVNEQYF
16 TRBJ2-7 TRBV7-2 - - TGTGCCAGCAGCTCATCAAGGGCGCAAAGCTCCTACGAGCAGTACTTC CASSSSRAQSSYEQYF
15 TRBJ1-2 TRBV12-3/TRBV12-4 few TRBD1 TGTGCCAGCAGTCTCAAGTTCGGGACAGGGTTCGACTACACCTTC CASSLKFGTGFDYTF
13 TRBJ2-1 TRBV12-3/TRBV12-4 many - TGTGCCAGCAGTGGACGGATATACAATGAGCAGTTCTTC CASSGRIYNEQFF
14 TRBJ1-2 TRBV5-1 - TRBD1 TGCGCCAGCAGTCGAGAGGGACAGGGAGGAGGCTACACCTTC CASSREGQGGGYTF
16 TRBJ1-5 TRBV24-1 - - TGTGCCACCAGTGACCCCTGGACGGTTAGCAATCAGCCCCAGCATTTT CATSDPWTVSNQPQHF
16 TRBJ2-1 TRBV5-1 - TRBD2 TGCGCCAGCAGCGCGCGCCGGGACTACCTAGCCCATGAGCAGTTCTTC CASSARRDYLAHEQFF
14 TRBJ1-1 TRBV4-2 - - TGTGCCAGCAGCCAAGTTGGGGGACCCAGTGAAGCTTTCTTT CASSQVGGPSEAFF
17 TRBJ2-1 TRBV5-5 once TRBD2 TGTGCCAGCAGCACGAGGACTAGCGGGAGGGCCCTCAATGAGCAGTTCTTC CASSTRTSGRALNEQFF
16 TRBJ2-7 TRBV3-1 - TRBD1 TGTGCCAGCAGCCGAGCCCGGCAGGGGGCCGTCTACGAGCAGTACTTC CASSRARQGAVYEQYF
15 TRBJ1-3 TRBV15 few - TGTGCCACCAGCAGAGATGGTACTTCGAGAAACACCATATATTTT CATSRDGTSRNTIYF
11 TRBJ2-3 TRBV7-9 - TRBD1 TGTGCCAGCAGCTCGACAGGGACGCAGTATTTT CASSSTGTQYF
16 TRBJ2-1 TRBV24-1 - TRBD1 TGTGCCACCAGTGATTTGAGGCAGGGGGCAAACAATGAGCAGTTCTTC CATSDLRQGANNEQFF
14 TRBJ2-7 TRBV5-1 - TRBD2 TGCGCCAGCAGCTTTGACGGGAGGTCCTACGAGCAGTACTTC CASSFDGRSYEQYF
15 TRBJ2-2 TRBV20-1 - TRBD2 TGCAGTGCTAGAGATGGAGCGGGAGTGTCCGGGGAGCTGTTTTTT CSARDGAGVSGELFF
12 TRBJ2-1 TRBV12-3/TRBV12-4 - - TGTGCCAGCAGTCTCAAGGAAAATGAGCAGTTCTTC CASSLKENEQFF
17 TRBJ2-2 TRBV5-1 - TRBD2 TGCGCCAGCAGTGGGACTAGCGGGACGGGGAACACCGGGGAGCTGTTTTTT CASSGTSGTGNTGELFF
18 TRBJ2-1 TRBV25-1 - TRBD1 TGTGCCAGCAGTGAAGATCGGTATACAGGGGGCAGCCTAAATGAGCAGTTCTTC CASSEDRYTGGSLNEQFF
13 TRBJ2-5 TRBV29-1 few TRBD2 TGCAGCGTTGTAAGCGGGAACCAAGAGACCCAGTACTTC CSVVSGNQETQYF
17 TRBJ1-3 TRBV7-2 few - TGTGCCAGCAGCTTATCTACGCCGCGAACCTCTGGAAACACCATATATTTT CASSLSTPRTSGNTIYF
14 TRBJ2-4 TRBV6-1 - TRBD2 TGTGCCAGCAACCCCCTAGCGGGAAATAACATTCAGTACTTC CASNPLAGNNIQYF
15 TRBJ2-5 TRBV20-1 - TRBD1 TGCAGTGCAATGGGAAAGACAGGGCGAGAAGAGACCCAGTACTTC CSAMGKTGREETQYF
16 TRBJ1-5 TRBV20-1 - TRBD1 TGCAGTGCTAGAGAAGCTACAGGGGTTAGCAATCAGCCCCAGCATTTT CSAREATGVSNQPQHF
13 TRBJ1-1 TRBV29-1 - - TGCAGCGTCTCGACAGTTACGAACACTGAAGCTTTCTTT CSVSTVTNTEAFF
13 TRBJ2-7 TRBV29-1 - TRBD2 TGCAGCGTTAGCGGGAGGGGTTCCTACGAGCAGTACTTC CSVSGRGSYEQYF
14 TRBJ2-1 TRBV5-1 - - TGCGCCAGCAGCCCGATGGGGGGAGAAGGTGAGCAGTTCTTC CASSPMGGEGEQFF
14 TRBJ2-5 TRBV2 - TRBD1 TGTGCCAGCAGTAAAGAACAGGGGGGAGAGACCCAGTACTTC CASSKEQGGETQYF
16 TRBJ1-4 TRBV12-3/TRBV12-4 - TRBD1 TGTGCCAGCAGTTCACCTCAGGGGGCAACTAATGAAAAACTGTTTTTT CASSSPQGATNEKLFF